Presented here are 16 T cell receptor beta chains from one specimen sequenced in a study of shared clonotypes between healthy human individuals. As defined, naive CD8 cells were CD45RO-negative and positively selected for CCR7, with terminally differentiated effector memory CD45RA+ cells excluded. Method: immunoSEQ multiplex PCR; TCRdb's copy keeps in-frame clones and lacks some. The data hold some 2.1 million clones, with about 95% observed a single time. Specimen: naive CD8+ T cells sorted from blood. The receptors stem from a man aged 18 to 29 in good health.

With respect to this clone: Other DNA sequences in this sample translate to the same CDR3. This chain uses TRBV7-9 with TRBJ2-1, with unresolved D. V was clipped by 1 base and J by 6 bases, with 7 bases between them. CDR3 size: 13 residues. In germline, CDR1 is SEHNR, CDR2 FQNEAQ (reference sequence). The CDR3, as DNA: TGTGCCAGCAGCTTAGTGGCAGGCAATGAGCAGTTCTTC. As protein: CASSLVAGNEQFF.

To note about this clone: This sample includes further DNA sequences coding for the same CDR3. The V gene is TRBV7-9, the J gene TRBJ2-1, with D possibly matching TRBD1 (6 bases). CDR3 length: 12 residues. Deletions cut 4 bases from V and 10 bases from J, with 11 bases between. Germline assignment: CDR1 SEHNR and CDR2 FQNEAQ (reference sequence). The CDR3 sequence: CASSSQGGEQFF. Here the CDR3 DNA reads TGTGCCAGCAGCTCACAGGGTGGCGAGCAGTTCTTC.

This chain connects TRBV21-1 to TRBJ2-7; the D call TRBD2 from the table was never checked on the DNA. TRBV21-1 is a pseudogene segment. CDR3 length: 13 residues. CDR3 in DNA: TGTGCCAGAAGGGGAGGGTGGGTCTACGAGCAGTACTTC. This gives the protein CARRGGWVYEQYF.

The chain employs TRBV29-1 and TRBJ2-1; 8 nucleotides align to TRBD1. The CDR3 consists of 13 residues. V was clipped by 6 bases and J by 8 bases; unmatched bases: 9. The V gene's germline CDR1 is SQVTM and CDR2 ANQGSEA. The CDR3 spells CSVVQGVRDEQFF. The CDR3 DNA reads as TGCAGCGTAGTACAGGGGGTTAGGGATGAGCAGTTCTTC.

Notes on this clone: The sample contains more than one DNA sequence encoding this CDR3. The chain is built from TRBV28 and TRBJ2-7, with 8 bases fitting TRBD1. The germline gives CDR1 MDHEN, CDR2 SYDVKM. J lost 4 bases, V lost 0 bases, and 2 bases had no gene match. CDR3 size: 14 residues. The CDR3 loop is CASSLWTGAYEQYF. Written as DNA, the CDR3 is TGTGCCAGCAGTTTATGGACAGGGGCGTACGAGCAGTACTTC.

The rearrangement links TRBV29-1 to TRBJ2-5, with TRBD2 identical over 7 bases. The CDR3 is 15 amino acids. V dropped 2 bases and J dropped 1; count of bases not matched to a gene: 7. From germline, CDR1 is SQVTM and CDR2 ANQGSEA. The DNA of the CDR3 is TGCAGCGTTGAAATGTTAGCGGGTATCCAAGAGACCCAGTACTTC. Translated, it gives CSVEMLAGIQETQYF.

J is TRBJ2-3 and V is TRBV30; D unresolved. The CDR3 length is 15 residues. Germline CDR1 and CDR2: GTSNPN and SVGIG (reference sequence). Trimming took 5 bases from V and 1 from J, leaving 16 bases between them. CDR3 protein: CAWLPYNFGTDTQYF. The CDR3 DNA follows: TGTGCCTGGCTCCCTTATAATTTTGGCACAGATACGCAGTATTTT. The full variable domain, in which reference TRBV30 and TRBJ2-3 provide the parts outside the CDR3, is SQTIHQWPATLVQPVGSPLSLECTVEGTSNPNLYWYRQAAGRGLQLLFYSVGIGQISSEVPQNLSASRPQDRQFILSSKKLLLSDSGFYLCAWLPYNFGTDTQYFGPGTRLTVL.

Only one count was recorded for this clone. In nucleotides, the CDR3 is TGTGCCAGCAGCTTGGTTTGGGGAGGAGAGACCCAGTACTTC. Translated, it gives CASSLVWGGETQYF. V gene TRBV5-6 combines with J gene TRBJ2-5; a weak D match, TRBD2 (6 bases). Per the germline V gene, CDR1 is SGHDT and CDR2 is YYEEEE. The CDR3 runs 14 residues. V lost 0 bases and J lost 4, with 10 bases in between.

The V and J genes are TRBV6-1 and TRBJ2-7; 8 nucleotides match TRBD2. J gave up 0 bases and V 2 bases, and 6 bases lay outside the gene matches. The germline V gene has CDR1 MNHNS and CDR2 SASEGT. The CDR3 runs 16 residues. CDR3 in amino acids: CASSEWQRELSYEQYF. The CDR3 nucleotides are TGTGCCAGCAGTGAATGGCAGCGGGAGCTCTCCTACGAGCAGTACTTC.

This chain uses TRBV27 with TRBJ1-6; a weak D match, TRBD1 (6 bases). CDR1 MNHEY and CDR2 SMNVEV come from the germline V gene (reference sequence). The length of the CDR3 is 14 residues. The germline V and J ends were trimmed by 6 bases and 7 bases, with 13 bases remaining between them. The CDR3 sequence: CASRLQGQNSPLHF. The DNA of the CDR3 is TGTGCCAGCAGGCTTCAGGGACAAAATTCACCCCTCCACTTT.

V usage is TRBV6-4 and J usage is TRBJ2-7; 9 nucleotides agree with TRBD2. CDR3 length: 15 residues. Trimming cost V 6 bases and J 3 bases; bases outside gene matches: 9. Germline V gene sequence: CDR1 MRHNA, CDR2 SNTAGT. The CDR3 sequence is CASSVLAGAGYEQYF. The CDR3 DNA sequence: TGTGCCAGCAGCGTTTTAGCGGGAGCGGGCTACGAGCAGTACTTC.

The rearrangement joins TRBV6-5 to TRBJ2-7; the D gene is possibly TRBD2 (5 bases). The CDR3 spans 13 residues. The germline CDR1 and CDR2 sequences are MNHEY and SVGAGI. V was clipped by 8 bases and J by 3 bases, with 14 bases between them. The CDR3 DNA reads TGTGCCAGCGAGGGCAAGTACTTCTACGAGCAGTACTTC. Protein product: CASEGKYFYEQYF.

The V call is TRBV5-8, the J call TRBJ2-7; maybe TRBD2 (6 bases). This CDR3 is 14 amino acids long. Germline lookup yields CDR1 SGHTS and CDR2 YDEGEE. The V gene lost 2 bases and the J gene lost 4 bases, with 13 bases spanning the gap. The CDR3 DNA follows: TGTGCCAGCAGCTTCGTTAGCGGACCTTACGAGCAGTACTTC. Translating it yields CASSFVSGPYEQYF. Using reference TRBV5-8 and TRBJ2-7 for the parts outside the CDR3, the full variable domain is EAGVTQSPTHLIKTRGQQATLRCSPISGHTSVYWYQQALGLGLQFLLWYDEGEERNRGNFPPRFSGRQFPNYSSELNVNALELEDSALYLCASSFVSGPYEQYFGPGTRLTVT.

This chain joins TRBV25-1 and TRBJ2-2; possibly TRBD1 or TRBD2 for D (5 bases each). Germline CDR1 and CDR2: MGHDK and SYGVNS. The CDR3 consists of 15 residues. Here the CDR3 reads CALEPGPRNTGELFF. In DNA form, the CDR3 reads TGTGCGTTAGAACCGGGACCGCGGAACACCGGGGAGCTGTTTTTT.

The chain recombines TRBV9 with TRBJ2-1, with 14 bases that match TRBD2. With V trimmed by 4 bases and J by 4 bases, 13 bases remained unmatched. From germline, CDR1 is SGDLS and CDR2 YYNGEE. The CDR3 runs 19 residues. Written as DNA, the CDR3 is TGTGCCAGCAGCACCCTCGGGACTAGCGGGAGCGAATCGTACAATGAGCAGTTCTTC. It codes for CASSTLGTSGSESYNEQFF. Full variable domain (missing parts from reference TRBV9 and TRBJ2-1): DSGVTQTPKHLITATGQRVTLRCSPRSGDLSVYWYQQSLDQGLQFLIQYYNGEERAKGNILERFSAQQFPDLHSELNLSSLELGDSALYFCASSTLGTSGSESYNEQFFGPGTRLTVL.

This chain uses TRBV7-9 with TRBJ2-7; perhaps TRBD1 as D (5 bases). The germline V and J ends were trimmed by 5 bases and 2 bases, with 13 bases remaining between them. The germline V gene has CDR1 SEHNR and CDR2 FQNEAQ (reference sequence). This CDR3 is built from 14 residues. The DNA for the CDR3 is TGTGCCAGCAGCGCGGACACTACGACCTACGAGCAGTACTTC. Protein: CASSADTTTYEQYF.